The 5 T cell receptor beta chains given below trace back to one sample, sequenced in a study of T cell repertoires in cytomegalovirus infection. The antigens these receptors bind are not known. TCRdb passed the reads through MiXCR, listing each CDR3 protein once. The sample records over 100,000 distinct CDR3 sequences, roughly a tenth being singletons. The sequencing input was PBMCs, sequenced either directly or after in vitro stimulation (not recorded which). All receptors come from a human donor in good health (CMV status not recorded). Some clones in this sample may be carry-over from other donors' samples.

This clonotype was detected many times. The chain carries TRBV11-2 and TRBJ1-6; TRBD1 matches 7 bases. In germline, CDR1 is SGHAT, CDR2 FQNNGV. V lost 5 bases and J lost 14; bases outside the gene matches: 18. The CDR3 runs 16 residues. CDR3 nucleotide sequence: TGTGCCAGCAGCCCCTCTATGAGGCAGACCACAGGGGCCCTCCACTTT. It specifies CASSPSMRQTTGALHF.

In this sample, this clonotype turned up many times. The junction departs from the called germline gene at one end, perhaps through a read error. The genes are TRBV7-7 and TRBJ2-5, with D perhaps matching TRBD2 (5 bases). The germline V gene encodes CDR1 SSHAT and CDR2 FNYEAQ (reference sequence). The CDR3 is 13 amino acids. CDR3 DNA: TGTGCTAGCAGCGGAGTAGATCAAGAGACCCAGTACTTC. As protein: CASSGVDQETQYF.

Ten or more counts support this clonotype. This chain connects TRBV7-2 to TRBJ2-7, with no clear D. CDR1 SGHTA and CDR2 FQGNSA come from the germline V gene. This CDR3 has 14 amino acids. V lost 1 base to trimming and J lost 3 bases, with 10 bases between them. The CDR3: CASSLVVQVYEQYF. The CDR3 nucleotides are TGTGCCAGCAGCTTAGTTGTGCAGGTCTACGAGCAGTACTTC.

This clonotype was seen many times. The CDR3 sequence: CASSFAGGYVAQYV. The CDR3 DNA reads TGTGCCAGCAGCTTTGCGGGAGGGTATGTGGCGCAGTACGTC. The gene calls are TRBV7-2 and TRBJ2-7; 9 bases align to TRBD2. Looked up from germline, CDR1 is SGHTA and CDR2 is FQGNSA. The CDR3 has 14 residues. V lost 3 bases, J lost 9 bases, and 9 bases stayed unmatched.

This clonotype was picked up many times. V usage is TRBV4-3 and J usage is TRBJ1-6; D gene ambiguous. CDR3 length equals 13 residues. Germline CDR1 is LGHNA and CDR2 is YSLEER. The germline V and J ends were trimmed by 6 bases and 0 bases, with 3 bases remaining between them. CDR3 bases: TGCGCCAGCAGGAGCTCCTATAATTCACCCCTCCACTTT. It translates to CASRSSYNSPLHF.